This TCR beta chain is drawn from a study of spatial heterogeneity in lung cancer. At the level of the study: Sequence detection consistently recorded a greater number of beta-chain than alpha-chain sequences. Raw sequencing reads included, on average, more than 9.5 appearances of each unique TCR and UMI combination.

The sample holds a few counts of this clonotype. The size of this beta chain means little, since it is a stray read in a library made for alpha chains. Each molecule of TCR cDNA was tagged with one unique molecular identifier. TCRdb independently ran MiXCR on the 5' RACE reads; one entry per CDR3 protein. The table shows under 11,000 distinct CDR3 sequences, with roughly 3.7% occurring only once. The germline V gene encodes CDR1 SEHNR and CDR2 FQNEAQ (reference sequence). The length of the CDR3 is 15 residues. The V gene lost 1 base and the J gene lost 2 bases, with 11 bases spanning the gap. Time point described: sample taken at primary tumor resection. The authors sequenced whole RNA from tumor, nontumor lung or frozen PBMC without sorting.

The receptor was isolated from a male donor with early-stage non-small cell lung cancer. The genes are TRBV7-9 and TRBJ1-2, with D uncertain. This specimen consisted of normal lung tissue next to the tumor, obtained at surgery. The CDR3 spells CASSLEISSNYGYTF. The CDR3 DNA reads TGTGCCAGCAGCTTAGAAATTTCTTCCAACTATGGCTACACCTTC.